The 27 T cell receptor beta chains below were found in one sample sequenced in a study of radiation and T cells in renal cell carcinoma. Clones were read by immunoSEQ multiplex PCR, and TCRdb kept only the in-frame ones, dropping some. The sample holds under 150,000 clones, 81% seen once. Time point meaning: blood 2 weeks post-SBRT. As to treatment: 15 Gy SBRT to primary tumor, nephrectomy 4 weeks later. The sample in question was blood, obtained from a patient whose treatment included radiotherapy and nephrectomy. These receptors were obtained from an older woman with renal cell carcinoma.

The chain joins TRBV18 to TRBJ2-5; unclear D gene. Germline V CDR1 and CDR2: KGHSH, LQKENI. With 3 bases removed from V and 5 bases from J, the gap between germline ends came to 7 bases. There are 12 residues in the CDR3. The CDR3: CASSPAQETQYF. The CDR3, as DNA: TGTGCCAGCTCACCGGCCCAGGAGACCCAGTACTTC.

DNA of the CDR3: TGTGCCAGCAGTTTTAGGGGGAACTATGGCTACACCTTC. Translating it yields CASSFRGNYGYTF. This rearrangement joins TRBV28 to TRBJ1-2, with D perhaps TRBD1 (6 bases). The V gene lost 3 bases and the J gene lost 2 bases, with 7 bases spanning the gap. The CDR3 has 13 amino acids. CDR1 and CDR2 from the germline V gene are MDHEN and SYDVKM.

The chain combines TRBV18 with TRBJ1-4; 8 bases map to TRBD1. This CDR3 spans 14 amino acids. The junction had 5 bases not matched to a gene; V was cut back by 5 bases and J by 6 bases. From germline, CDR1 is KGHSH and CDR2 LQKENI. The CDR3, as DNA: TGTGCCAGCTCAATTCCAGGGGGCGATGAAAAACTGTTTTTT. Residues: CASSIPGGDEKLFF.

The rearrangement links TRBV6-5 to TRBJ1-3, with D tentatively TRBD1 (5 bases). Per the germline V gene, CDR1 is MNHEY and CDR2 is SVGAGI. This CDR3 has 15 residues. V gave up 5 bases and J gave up 5 bases, with 16 bases separating them. The CDR3 DNA sequence: TGTGCCAGCAGTCCCCGGGCAGGGAGGCGAAACACCATATATTTT. Translated, it gives CASSPRAGRRNTIYF.

V gene TRBV21-1 combines with J gene TRBJ1-4; the table's D gene call, TRBD1, was not cross checked with the DNA. TRBV21-1 is recorded as a pseudogene. The CDR3 covers 14 residues. The CDR3 spells CASSTGRVGEKLFF. DNA for the CDR3: TGTGCCAGCAGCACCGGCAGGGTGGGTGAAAAACTGTTTTTT.

The V gene is TRBV5-1, the J gene TRBJ2-7; weak D call: TRBD1 (5 bases). Trimming removed 4 bases from V and 3 bases from J, with 11 bases in between. The CDR3 is 13 residues long. Germline-derived CDR1 and CDR2 are SGHRS and YFSETQ. The CDR3 sequence is CASSRADSYEQYF. The CDR3, as DNA: TGCGCCAGCAGCCGTGCCGACAGCTACGAGCAGTACTTC.

CDR3 region: CASSPGTSYEQYF. The CDR3 DNA sequence: TGTGCCAGCTCACCAGGGACTAGCTACGAGCAGTACTTC. This rearrangement joins TRBV18 to TRBJ2-7; 8 bases match TRBD2. Germline V gene lookup returns CDR1 KGHSH and CDR2 LQKENI. The CDR3 has 13 residues. The ends lost 2 bases at V and 3 bases at J; junction bases unmatched: 0.

The V gene is TRBV19, the J gene TRBJ2-1, with 8 bases aligning to TRBD2. Germline lookup yields CDR1 LNHDA and CDR2 SQIVND (reference sequence). J was trimmed by 4 bases and V by 7 bases; bases with no gene match: 9. The CDR3 has 15 amino acids. CDR3 sequence (DNA): TGTGCCAGTAAATCGGCGGGAGGTCTTTACAATGAGCAGTTCTTC. Translated: CASKSAGGLYNEQFF. Filled out from reference TRBV19 and TRBJ2-1, the complete variable domain reads DGGITQSPKYLFRKEGQNVTLSCEQNLNHDAMYWYRQDPGQGLRLIYYSQIVNDFQKGDIAEGYSVSREKKESFPLTVTSAQKNPTAFYLCASKSAGGLYNEQFFGPGTRLTVL.

This rearrangement joins TRBV6-6 to TRBJ1-2; no clear D gene. Trimming took off 4 bases at V and 4 bases at J, with 13 bases between the two ends. This CDR3 region has 14 residues. Per the germline V gene, CDR1 is MNHNY and CDR2 is SVGAGI (reference sequence). In DNA form, the CDR3 reads TGTGCCAGCAGTTCCCCGGCCGGCTTCTATGGCTACACCTTC. Residues: CASSSPAGFYGYTF.

This clone is a singleton in its sample. This chain links TRBV28 with TRBJ1-2; weak D call: TRBD1 (5 bases). The CDR3 is made up of 13 amino acids. V lost 4 bases and J lost 5, with 11 bases in between. Germline CDR1 and CDR2: MDHEN and SYDVKM. The CDR3, as DNA: TGTGCCAGCAGTTCTCAGGGTTGGTATGGCTACACCTTC. As protein: CASSSQGWYGYTF.

This chain uses TRBV6-1 with TRBJ2-3; 11 bases are shared with TRBD2. After removal of 9 bases from V and 2 bases from J, the junction contained 4 bases not matched to a gene. Germline CDR1 is MNHNS and CDR2 is SASEGT. The CDR3 covers 14 residues. The CDR3 DNA reads TGTGCCAGTGTAGCGGGGGGGGCCACAGATACGCAGTATTTT. Translating gives CASVAGGATDTQYF.

The chain is built from TRBV28 and TRBJ2-5, with TRBD2 identical over 9 bases. This CDR3 comprises 18 residues. The V gene's germline CDR1 is MDHEN and CDR2 SYDVKM. V was pared by 3 bases and J by 4 bases, with 15 bases of the junction left unmatched. The CDR3 DNA reads TGTGCCAGCAGTTTCTCGGCTAGCGGGACCATAGGGGGAGAGACCCAGTACTTC. Translating it yields CASSFSASGTIGGETQYF.

The chain uses TRBV5-1 and TRBJ2-6; D may be TRBD1 or TRBD2 (5 bases each). V lost 0 bases, J lost 0 bases, and 10 bases lay in between. Germline assignment: CDR1 SGHRS and CDR2 YFSETQ. CDR3 size: 17 residues. The CDR3 region is CASSLVVGGSGANVLTF. The CDR3 nucleotides are TGCGCCAGCAGCTTGGTGGTTGGGGGCTCTGGGGCCAACGTCCTGACTTTC.

The rearrangement joins TRBV11-2 to TRBJ1-5, with TRBD1 matching 11 bases. The CDR3 totals 15 residues. The junction had 6 bases not matched to a gene; V was cut back by 5 bases and J by 6 bases. The V gene's germline CDR1 is SGHAT and CDR2 FQNNGV. The CDR3 bases are TGTGCCAGCAGCAGCGGACAGGGGGCGATTCAGCCCCAGCATTTT. It translates to CASSSGQGAIQPQHF.

The genes are TRBV27 and TRBJ2-7, with a weak D call TRBD1 (5 bases). The CDR3 covers 13 residues. Germline loops: CDR1 MNHEY, CDR2 SMNVEV (reference sequence). V lost 5 bases to trimming and J lost 0 bases, with 8 bases between them. The CDR3 DNA follows: TGTGCCAGCAGTCGACAGAGCTCCTACGAGCAGTACTTC. Protein product: CASSRQSSYEQYF.

This clone was seen a handful of times. The rearrangement links TRBV6-1 to TRBJ1-1; D gene ambiguous. The CDR3 is made up of 13 amino acids. Germline assignment: CDR1 MNHNS and CDR2 SASEGT. The V gene lost 7 bases and the J gene lost 6 bases, with 15 bases spanning the gap. This CDR3 reads CASTRSRLPEAFF. In nucleotides, the CDR3 is TGTGCCAGCACTAGGAGCAGGCTGCCTGAAGCTTTCTTT.

This sequence joins TRBV28 and TRBJ2-7, with D hard to call. The germline V and J ends were trimmed by 1 base and 0 bases, with 16 bases remaining between them. Germline loops: CDR1 MDHEN, CDR2 SYDVKM. This CDR3 spans 17 amino acids. CDR3 bases: TGTGCCAGCAGTTTATCCAAACACCGGGCCCACTCCTACGAGCAGTACTTC. Amino acid sequence: CASSLSKHRAHSYEQYF.

V and J are TRBV6-5 and TRBJ1-4, with D hard to call. CDR1 MNHEY and CDR2 SVGAGI come from the germline V gene. This CDR3 spans 14 amino acids. V shed 5 bases and J shed 4 bases, with 11 bases lying between them. As DNA, the CDR3 is TGTGCCAGCAGTCCCGAGGGATTTAATGAAAAACTGTTTTTT. Amino acids: CASSPEGFNEKLFF.

The chain links TRBV7-9 to TRBJ2-1; D might be TRBD2 (6 bases). The V and J ends lost 4 bases and 5 bases respectively, with 12 bases between them. CDR3 length equals 14 residues. Germline V lookup: CDR1 SEHNR, CDR2 FQNEAQ (reference sequence). The CDR3 coding sequence is TGTGCCAGCAGCTCCTGGGGGGAGAACAATGAGCAGTTCTTC. This sequence encodes CASSSWGENNEQFF.

This rearrangement joins TRBV2 to TRBJ1-1, with TRBD1 as a possible D gene (6 bases). V lost 2 bases, J lost 1 base, and 11 bases lay in between. Looked up from germline, CDR1 is SNHLY and CDR2 is FYNNEI. The CDR3 is made up of 15 amino acids. CDR3 in amino acids: CASSESRTANTEAFF. The CDR3 coding sequence is TGTGCCAGCAGTGAATCCCGGACAGCGAACACTGAAGCTTTCTTT. Together with reference TRBV2 and TRBJ1-1, the CDR3 gives the full variable domain: EPEVTQTPSHQVTQMGQEVILRCVPISNHLYFYWYRQILGQKVEFLVSFYNNEISEKSEIFDDQFSVERPDGSNFTLKIRSTKLEDSAMYFCASSESRTANTEAFFGQGTRLTVV.

This clone was picked up one time. V is TRBV25-1 and J is TRBJ2-7; D is ambiguous. Deletions cut 4 bases from V and 1 base from J, with 5 bases between. The germline V gene has CDR1 MGHDK and CDR2 SYGVNS. This CDR3 comprises 12 residues. Here the CDR3 reads CASSGRSYEQYF. CDR3 DNA sequence: TGTGCCAGCAGTGGCCGGTCCTACGAGCAGTACTTC.

V and J are TRBV10-3 and TRBJ2-7; maybe TRBD1 (6 bases). The CDR3 length is 13 residues. Trimming pared 4 bases from V and 5 bases from J, leaving 12 bases between. Looked up from germline, CDR1 is ENHRY and CDR2 is SYGVKD. CDR3 sequence reads: CAISGRGFDEQYF. DNA of the CDR3: TGTGCCATCAGTGGCAGGGGCTTCGACGAGCAGTACTTC.

V gene TRBV25-1 combines with J gene TRBJ2-6; D is uncertain. Germline V gene lookup returns CDR1 MGHDK and CDR2 SYGVNS. Trimming shortened V by 7 bases and J by 3 bases, and 7 bases separated the two germline ends. The CDR3 has 13 residues. The CDR3 DNA reads as TGTGCCAGCACCTTGGGTGGGGCCAACGTCCTGACTTTC. Its translation: CASTLGGANVLTF.

The J gene is TRBJ1-1, the V gene TRBV4-2, with D possibly TRBD1 on 6 matching bases. The CDR3 sequence is 15 residues long. V was pared by 0 bases and J by 10 bases, with 18 bases between. Germline V gene lookup returns CDR1 LGHNA and CDR2 YNFKEQ. The CDR3 DNA is TGTGCCAGCAGCCAAGATAGGAGTTTAAGGGGGACAGCTTTCTTT. Translation gives CASSQDRSLRGTAFF.

The V gene is TRBV7-9, the J gene TRBJ2-2, with 8 bases aligning to TRBD1. Trimming cost V 7 bases and J 0 bases; bases outside gene matches: 16. CDR1 is SEHNR, CDR2 FQNEAQ, per germline (reference sequence). The CDR3 contains 19 residues. CDR3 residues: CASTPHQGARIANTGELFF. The CDR3 coding sequence is TGTGCCAGCACCCCGCACCAGGGGGCGAGAATAGCGAACACCGGGGAGCTGTTTTTT. The variable domain in full, completed from reference TRBV7-9 and TRBJ2-2, reads DTGVSQNPRHKITKRGQNVTFRCDPISEHNRLYWYRQTLGQGPEFLTYFQNEAQLEKSRLLSDRFSAERPKGSFSTLEIQRTEQGDSAMYLCASTPHQGARIANTGELFFGEGSRLTVL.

This chain links TRBV6-1 with TRBJ2-7; 7 nucleotides match TRBD1. The junction had 5 bases not matched to a gene; V was cut back by 4 bases and J by 5 bases. Germline CDR1 is MNHNS and CDR2 is SASEGT. The CDR3 is 13 residues long. CDR3: CASSVGGIDEQYF. The CDR3 nucleotides are TGTGCCAGCAGTGTAGGGGGCATCGACGAGCAGTACTTC.

The chain has TRBV5-1 and TRBJ2-1; 11 bases align to TRBD2. The CDR3 runs to 17 residues. V was pared by 4 bases and J by 0 bases, with 6 bases of the junction left unmatched. Looked up from germline, CDR1 is SGHRS and CDR2 is YFSETQ. The DNA for the CDR3 is TGCGCCAGCAGCGGGGCTAGCGGGAGGTCCTCCTACAATGAGCAGTTCTTC. Protein product: CASSGASGRSSYNEQFF.